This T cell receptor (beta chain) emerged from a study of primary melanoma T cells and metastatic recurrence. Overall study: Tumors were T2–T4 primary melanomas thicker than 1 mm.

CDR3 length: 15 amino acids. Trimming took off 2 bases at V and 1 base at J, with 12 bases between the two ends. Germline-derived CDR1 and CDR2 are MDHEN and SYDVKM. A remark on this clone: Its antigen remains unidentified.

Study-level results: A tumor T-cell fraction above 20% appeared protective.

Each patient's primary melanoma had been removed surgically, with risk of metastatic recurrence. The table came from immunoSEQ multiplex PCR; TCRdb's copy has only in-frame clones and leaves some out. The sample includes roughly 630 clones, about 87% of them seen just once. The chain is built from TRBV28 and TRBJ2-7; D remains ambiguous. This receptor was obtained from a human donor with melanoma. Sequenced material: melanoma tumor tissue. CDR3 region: CASSLPGLLSYEQYF. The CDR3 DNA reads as TGTGCCAGCAGTTTACCGGGCCTCCTATCCTACGAGCAGTACTTC.